Described below is a single T cell receptor beta chain sequence and its context. CDR3 length: 14 amino acids. Trimming removed 1 base at V and 6 bases at J, with 12 bases between. The V gene's germline CDR1 is LGHDT and CDR2 YNNKEL (reference sequence). The data were taken from a study of blood T cell repertoires in COVID-19. The assay was immunoSEQ multiplex PCR, and TCRdb's table has in-frame clones only and misses some. The sample includes around 240,000 clones, about 85% of them seen just once. V and J are TRBV3-1 (or the pseudogene TRBV3-2) and TRBJ1-2; D is unclear. The sample was peripheral blood. The TCR was taken from a man in his forties with acute or convalescent COVID-19. The CDR3 sequence: CASSQVSGPHGYTF. Written as DNA, the CDR3 is TGTGCCAGCAGCCAAGTTTCAGGTCCCCATGGCTACACCTTC.